This TCR beta chain stems from a study of response to subunit inactivated influenza vaccine. This clonotype was observed a few times. TCRdb independently ran MiXCR on the RT-PCR reads; one entry per CDR3 protein. The data contain hundreds of thousands of distinct CDR3 sequences, about 8% of them singletons. The germline V gene has CDR1 MNHNS and CDR2 SASEGT. V trimming: 8 bases; J trimming: 3 bases; junction bases outside the gene matches: 4. There are 13 residues in the CDR3. This chain uses TRBV6-1 with TRBJ2-7, with 10 nucleotides matching TRBD2. The sequencing used PBMCs from blood, collected around 25 months after vaccination. This TCR came from a man aged 50-75 years who received an inactivated influenza vaccine. This CDR3 is CASGPSGSYEQYF. As DNA, the CDR3 is TGTGCCAGCGGACCTAGCGGGAGCTACGAGCAGTACTTC.